This TCR beta chain was recorded in a study of CD8 T cells in Susac syndrome. The multiple sclerosis control cohort comprised treatment-naive individuals presenting with stable or active relapsing-remitting disease. The CDR3 is 15 residues long. Trimming left V 0 bases short and J 5 bases short, with 12 bases between. Germline assignment: CDR1 SGDLS and CDR2 YYNGEE. The RNA, about 0.5 to 1 ug, was put through reverse transcription using random hexamers. An immunoSEQ multiplex PCR generated amplified TCR beta CDR3 products spanning 54 Vbeta and 13 Jbeta. TCRdb re-derived calls from the immunoSEQ multiplex PCR reads in MiXCR, one entry per CDR3 protein. The repertoire holds approximately 76,000 distinct CDR3 sequences, with approximately 94% as singletons.

This chain links TRBV9 with TRBJ2-1; TRBD1 might be the D (6 bases). This clonotype was obtained from a human donor with multiple sclerosis. The sequenced material came from CD8+ T cells from PBMCs. The CDR3 DNA reads TGTGCCAGCAGCGTAGCGACAGGACGCGACAATGAGCAGTTCTTC. Its translation is CASSVATGRDNEQFF.